This is a list of T cell receptor beta chains from one sample in a study of OX40 agonist ivuxolimab in advanced cancers. Measured with immunoSEQ multiplex PCR; TCRdb has only the in-frame clones, and not every one. This sample has over 80,000 clones, with around nine tenths found just once. The sequencing used CD4+ or CD8+ T cells sorted from blood, collected in a trial of the OX40 agonist ivuxolimab. These receptors all come from an adult with an advanced solid tumor such as melanoma, head and neck, liver or kidney cancer. Each CDR3 is given with its conserved first and last residue. The D gene is left open where the match is weak. A clone size is listed for some rows: how often the clone was seen (once, few, many), or a class if it is expanded.

clone size	D gene	V gene	J gene	CDR3 protein	CDR3 DNA
.	.	TRBV6-5	TRBJ1-2	CASYSGGYTF	TGTGCCAGCTACTCGGGAGGCTACACCTTC
.	.	TRBV4-3	TRBJ2-2	CASSQEAQKNTGELFF	TGCGCCAGCAGCCAAGAAGCACAGAAGAACACCGGGGAGCTGTTTTTT
.	.	TRBV29-1	TRBJ2-3	CSVQLHSTDTQYF	TGCAGCGTCCAGTTGCATAGCACAGATACGCAGTATTTT
few	TRBD1	TRBV5-1	TRBJ2-5	CASSLRDSSETQYF	TGCGCCAGCAGCTTGAGGGACAGTAGTGAGACCCAGTACTTC
.	.	TRBV11-2	TRBJ2-5	CASSLAGQTQYF	TGTGCCAGCAGCTTGGCCGGGCAGACCCAGTACTTC
once	.	TRBV30	TRBJ1-6	CAWSEGTRGPLHF	TGTGCCTGGAGTGAGGGGACACGAGGGCCCCTCCACTTT
.	.	TRBV27	TRBJ2-7	CASSMQGGGIYEQYF	TGTGCCAGCAGTATGCAGGGTGGGGGAATTTACGAGCAGTACTTC
.	.	TRBV7-8	TRBJ2-5	CASSLWGSQETQYF	TGTGCCAGCAGCTTATGGGGTAGCCAAGAGACCCAGTACTTC
.	.	TRBV28	TRBJ2-5	CASSSPWQGKETQYF	TGTGCCAGCAGTTCCCCCTGGCAGGGGAAAGAGACCCAGTACTTC
medium-sized	.	TRBV28	TRBJ1-2	CASSLEAGRGYTF	TGTGCCAGCAGTCTAGAGGCAGGCCGAGGCTACACCTTC
once	.	TRBV7-9	TRBJ1-1	CASSGQMGMNTEAFF	TGTGCCAGCAGCGGCCAAATGGGGATGAACACTGAAGCTTTCTTT
few	.	TRBV18	TRBJ2-2	CASSPLNTGELFF	TGTGCCAGCTCACCTCTGAACACCGGGGAGCTGTTTTTT
.	.	TRBV28	TRBJ1-5	CASSSFPLRQPQHF	TGTGCCAGCAGTTCTTTCCCCCTACGGCAGCCCCAGCATTTT
.	.	TRBV7-3	TRBJ2-1	CASSLGTLSNEQFF	TGTGCCAGCAGCTTAGGTACGCTTTCCAATGAGCAGTTCTTC
.	.	TRBV20-1	TRBJ2-5	CSAVPQETQYF	TGCAGTGCGGTACCACAAGAGACCCAGTACTTC
.	.	TRBV6-5	TRBJ2-5	CASSYSASKTQYF	TGTGCCAGCAGTTACTCGGCAAGCAAGACCCAGTACTTC
.	.	TRBV7-9	TRBJ2-3	CASSLGTTRSTDTQYF	TGTGCCAGCAGCCTCGGGACAACCAGAAGCACAGATACGCAGTATTTT
.	.	TRBV19	TRBJ1-1	CASSIERGASWETEAFF	TGTGCCAGTAGTATAGAAAGAGGGGCAAGCTGGGAAACTGAAGCTTTCTTT
.	TRBD2	TRBV19	TRBJ2-2	CASSRLAGGKRTGELFF	TGTGCCAGTAGTCGTCTAGCGGGGGGCAAAAGGACCGGGGAGCTGTTTTTT
.	TRBD2	TRBV19	TRBJ2-1	CASRTSGSYNEQFF	TGTGCCAGTAGGACTAGCGGCTCCTACAATGAGCAGTTCTTC
.	TRBD1	TRBV7-8	TRBJ1-5	CASSESGTGRRGSQPQHF	TGTGCCAGCAGTGAGTCCGGGACAGGGAGAAGGGGAAGTCAGCCCCAGCATTTT
.	.	TRBV19	TRBJ1-2	CASSKGQVDGYTF	TGTGCCAGTAGTAAGGGCCAGGTCGATGGCTACACCTTC
.	.	TRBV5-8	TRBJ2-5	CASSFRAEETQYF	TGTGCCAGCAGCTTTCGGGCAGAAGAGACCCAGTACTTC
.	TRBD2	TRBV6-5	TRBJ2-7	CASSYVTSGRHEQYF	TGTGCCAGCAGTTACGTGACTAGCGGGAGGCACGAGCAGTACTTC
.	.	TRBV6-1	TRBJ2-5	CASSEAHGVETQYF	TGTGCCAGCAGTGAAGCACACGGTGTCGAGACCCAGTACTTC
.	.	TRBV29-1	TRBJ2-1	CSVEGDHNEQFF	TGCAGCGTTGAAGGAGACCATAATGAGCAGTTCTTC
.	.	TRBV14	TRBJ2-5	CASSQGIETQYF	TGTGCCAGCAGCCAAGGGATAGAGACCCAGTACTTC
.	TRBD2	TRBV19	TRBJ2-3	CASLAGGTDTQYF	TGTGCCAGTCTAGCGGGTGGCACAGATACGCAGTATTTT
medium-sized	.	TRBV5-1	TRBJ2-1	CASSLLGSSYNEQFF	TGCGCCAGCAGCTTGCTCGGTAGCTCCTACAATGAGCAGTTCTTC
.	TRBD2	TRBV4-1	TRBJ2-2	CASSQDRGLAGTDTGELFF	TGCGCCAGCAGCCAAGATCGAGGGCTAGCGGGAACGGACACCGGGGAGCTGTTTTTT
.	.	TRBV7-9	TRBJ1-6	CASSPRTYSPLHF	TGTGCCAGCAGCCCCCGGACCTATTCACCCCTCCACTTT
.	.	TRBV7-9	TRBJ2-7	CASSLGPSSSYEQYF	TGTGCCAGCAGCTTAGGACCCTCCAGTTCCTACGAGCAGTACTTC
.	.	TRBV5-1	TRBJ2-6	CASSPQVGGANVLTF	TGCGCCAGCAGCCCCCAGGTGGGAGGGGCCAACGTCCTGACTTTC
.	.	TRBV28	TRBJ2-7	CASYRGGSSYEQYF	TGTGCCAGCTATCGGGGCGGTAGCTCCTACGAGCAGTACTTC
.	.	TRBV4-3	TRBJ2-3	CASSQDAGLAGTDTQYF	TGCGCCAGCAGCCAAGATGCGGGGCTAGCAGGCACAGATACGCAGTATTTT
.	.	TRBV2	TRBJ1-2	CASSEGYGYTF	TGTGCCAGCAGTGAGGGCTATGGCTACACCTTC
.	TRBD1	TRBV6-6	TRBJ1-5	CASRLDRGGGEPQHF	TGTGCCAGCAGATTGGACAGGGGAGGAGGAGAGCCCCAGCATTTT
.	.	TRBV5-4	TRBJ2-4	CASSLMGEAKNIQYF	TGTGCCAGCAGCTTGATGGGAGAGGCCAAAAACATTCAGTACTTC
once	.	TRBV19	TRBJ2-7	CASSIADARYEQYF	TGTGCCAGTAGTATTGCCGACGCCCGCTACGAGCAGTACTTC
.	.	TRBV28	TRBJ2-2	CASSLAGRLGELFF	TGTGCCAGCAGTTTGGCAGGCCGTTTAGGGGAGCTGTTTTTT
.	.	TRBV5-1	TRBJ2-5	CASSLAGSRGETQYF	TGCGCCAGCAGCTTGGCAGGGAGTAGGGGAGAGACCCAGTACTTC
once	.	TRBV7-9	TRBJ1-1	CASSPREGSMNTEAFF	TGTGCCAGCAGCCCCCGGGAGGGGTCCATGAACACTGAAGCTTTCTTT
.	.	TRBV27	TRBJ2-1	CASSLYGGTRKQFF	TGTGCCAGCAGTTTATACGGCGGGACGAGGAAGCAGTTCTTC
few	.	TRBV30	TRBJ1-2	CASTNGVANYGYTF	TGTGCCTCAACAAACGGAGTTGCTAACTATGGCTACACCTTC
.	TRBD1	TRBV30	TRBJ1-2	CAWRDRVDYGYTF	TGTGCCTGGAGGGACAGGGTTGACTATGGCTACACCTTC